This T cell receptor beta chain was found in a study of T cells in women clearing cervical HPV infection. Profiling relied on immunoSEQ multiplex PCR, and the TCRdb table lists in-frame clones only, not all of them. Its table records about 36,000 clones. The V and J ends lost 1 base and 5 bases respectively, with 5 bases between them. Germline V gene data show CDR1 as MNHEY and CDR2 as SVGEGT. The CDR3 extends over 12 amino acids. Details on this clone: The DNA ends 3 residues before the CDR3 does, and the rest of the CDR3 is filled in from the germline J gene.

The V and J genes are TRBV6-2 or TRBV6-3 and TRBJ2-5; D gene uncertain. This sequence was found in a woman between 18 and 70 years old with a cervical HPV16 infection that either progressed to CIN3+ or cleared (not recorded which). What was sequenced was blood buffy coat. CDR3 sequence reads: CASSYYTETQYF. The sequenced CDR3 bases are TGTGCCAGCAGTTACTACACCGAGACC.